The 31 T cell receptor beta chains listed next were all sequenced from one sample in a study of blood T cell repertoires in COVID-19. This table comes from immunoSEQ multiplex PCR, and its TCRdb copy is limited to in-frame clones, with some not included. In the table there are 450,000 or so clones, 75% to 90% of which are singletons. The sample was peripheral blood. The receptor source for this set is a man aged 18 to 29 with COVID-19, enrolled during active disease.

The rearrangement joins TRBV3-1 (or the pseudogene TRBV3-2) to TRBJ1-1; possibly TRBD1 for D (6 bases). Trimming left V 4 bases short and J 5 bases short, with 8 bases between. CDR3 size: 12 residues. The V gene's germline CDR1 is LGHDT and CDR2 YNNKEL (reference sequence). CDR3 sequence: CASSLRGTEAFF. CDR3 coding DNA: TGTGCCAGCAGCCTTAGGGGGACTGAAGCTTTCTTT.

V usage is TRBV19 and J usage is TRBJ1-3; unclear D gene. The CDR3 length is 16 residues. Germline CDR1 is LNHDA and CDR2 is SQIVND (reference sequence). V was shortened by 9 bases and J by 3 bases, with 21 bases between the two germline ends. The DNA of the CDR3 is TGTGCCAGCCGACGTGCGGACTACTTTCGTGGAAACACCATATATTTT. Translation: CASRRADYFRGNTIYF.

The CDR3 sequence: CASTRGGVQETQYF. The CDR3 coding sequence is TGTGCCAGTACCCGGGGAGGGGTCCAAGAGACCCAGTACTTC. V gene TRBV2 combines with J gene TRBJ2-5; 7 bases align to TRBD2. V gave up 9 bases and J gave up 1 base; unmatched junction bases: 8. The CDR3 spans 14 residues. Germline V gene sequence: CDR1 SNHLY, CDR2 FYNNEI.

The DNA of the CDR3 is TGTGCCAGCAGCCGCGGGACGGAAGAAAAACTGTTTTTT. The encoded protein is CASSRGTEEKLFF. V and J are TRBV5-5 and TRBJ1-4; a possible D gene is TRBD1 (5 bases). This CDR3 comprises 13 residues. Trimming pared 4 bases from V and 8 bases from J, leaving 12 bases between. From germline, CDR1 is SGHKS and CDR2 YYEKEE (reference sequence).

The V gene is TRBV5-1, the J gene TRBJ2-3, with D perhaps matching TRBD2 (6 bases). Trimming removed 1 base at V and 5 bases at J, with 11 bases between. This CDR3 is built from 14 residues. In germline, CDR1 is SGHRS, CDR2 YFSETQ. CDR3 bases: TGCGCCAGCAGCTTGCGTGACGGGGGAGATACGCAGTATTTT. Its translation: CASSLRDGGDTQYF.

V and J are TRBV6-5 and TRBJ2-2; 11 nucleotides match TRBD1. The V gene's germline CDR1 is MNHEY and CDR2 SVGAGI. With V trimmed by 5 bases and J by 8 bases, 7 bases remained unmatched. CDR3 length: 15 residues. As DNA, the CDR3 is TGTGCCAGCAGTCGAGGACAGGGGGCTGGAGGGGAGCTGTTTTTT. This translates into CASSRGQGAGGELFF.

The V call is TRBV5-1, the J call TRBJ1-5, with a tentative D call TRBD1 (5 bases). V was trimmed by 0 bases and J by 0 bases, leaving 13 bases between them. The CDR3 length is 17 residues. Germline V lookup: CDR1 SGHRS, CDR2 YFSETQ. For the CDR3, the DNA is TGCGCCAGCAGCTTGGAGACAGAGACCTATAGCAATCAGCCCCAGCATTTT. It yields the protein CASSLETETYSNQPQHF.

The chain has TRBV6-2 or TRBV6-3 and TRBJ2-7; 8 nucleotides agree with TRBD1. CDR1 MNHEY and CDR2 SVGEGT come from the germline V gene. Losses at the gene ends were 6 bases for V and 3 bases for J; bases not matched to a gene: 7. The CDR3 is made up of 14 amino acids. The CDR3 region is CASSPDRVLYEQYF. CDR3 bases: TGTGCCAGCAGCCCGGACAGGGTTCTCTACGAGCAGTACTTC.

This clone was recorded once. V usage is TRBV4-1 and J usage is TRBJ2-1; unclear D gene. This CDR3 region has 13 residues. The V and J ends lost 0 bases and 6 bases respectively, with 6 bases between them. Germline assignment: CDR1 MGHRA and CDR2 YSYEKL. As DNA, the CDR3 is TGCGCCAGCAGCCAAGAATACGGCAATGAGCAGTTCTTC. Protein: CASSQEYGNEQFF.

The chain employs TRBV27 and TRBJ1-1; D is unclear. V shed 3 bases and J shed 1 base, with 6 bases lying between them. The CDR3 has 13 residues. Germline CDR1 and CDR2: MNHEY and SMNVEV (reference sequence). CDR3: CASSFGPNTEAFF. The CDR3 region has the DNA TGTGCCAGCAGTTTTGGGCCGAACACTGAAGCTTTCTTT.

The J gene is TRBJ2-7, the V gene TRBV10-3; TRBD1 matches at 7 bases. The CDR3 extends over 15 amino acids. Germline-derived CDR1 and CDR2 are ENHRY and SYGVKD. V lost 2 bases and J lost 3; bases outside the gene matches: 7. This CDR3 reads CAISELGTEHYEQYF. CDR3 bases: TGTGCCATCAGTGAGCTGGGGACAGAACACTACGAGCAGTACTTC.

This clone was detected only once. This chain links TRBV2 with TRBJ1-1, with TRBD1 matching over 10 bases. V dropped 7 bases and J dropped 5; count of bases not matched to a gene: 4. Germline CDR1 and CDR2: SNHLY and FYNNEI. The CDR3 loop spans 13 amino acids. CDR3 loop: CASIRDRGTEAFF. Written as DNA, the CDR3 is TGTGCCAGCATTCGGGACAGGGGTACTGAAGCTTTCTTT.

This chain joins TRBV7-9 and TRBJ2-5; 13 bases map to TRBD2. V shed 4 bases and J 5 bases; nucleotides not matched to a gene: 13. The CDR3 covers 18 residues. CDR1 SEHNR and CDR2 FQNEAQ come from the germline V gene (reference sequence). As DNA, the CDR3 is TGTGCCAGCAGCTCACCACGGACTAGCGGGGGTGGTGCCGAGACCCAGTACTTC. Protein: CASSSPRTSGGGAETQYF.

This clone was counted between two and nine times. The rearrangement uses TRBV7-9 and TRBJ2-2; 8 bases are a match to TRBD2. This CDR3 contains 17 residues. The germline V gene has CDR1 SEHNR and CDR2 FQNEAQ (reference sequence). The V and J ends lost 3 bases and 2 bases, in that order; junction bases with no gene match: 8. The DNA for the CDR3 is TGTGCCAGCAGCTTGGTGAGCGGGAGTGGTAACACCGGGGAGCTGTTTTTT. Protein: CASSLVSGSGNTGELFF.

This chain links TRBV5-1 with TRBJ2-1, with D possibly TRBD1 on 6 matching bases. This CDR3 is built from 15 residues. In germline, CDR1 is SGHRS, CDR2 YFSETQ. V lost 3 bases and J 2 bases, leaving 12 bases between the germline ends. Here the CDR3 reads CASSWQDSTYNEQFF. CDR3 in DNA: TGCGCCAGCAGCTGGCAGGACAGCACCTACAATGAGCAGTTCTTC.

The gene calls are TRBV4-1 and TRBJ2-2, with 8 bases fitting TRBD2. The CDR3 loop spans 13 amino acids. In germline, CDR1 is MGHRA, CDR2 YSYEKL. Germline trimming cut 4 bases from V and 7 bases from J; bases unmatched to any gene: 2. CDR3 loop: CASSLSGIGELFF. CDR3 bases: TGCGCCAGCAGCCTTAGCGGGATCGGGGAGCTGTTTTTT.

The chain employs TRBV2 and TRBJ2-3, with D hard to call. The CDR3 has 15 amino acids. CDR1 and CDR2 from the germline V gene are SNHLY and FYNNEI. Trimming stripped 3 bases from V and 0 bases from J, with 10 bases between. CDR3 DNA: TGTGCCAGCAGTGACGGTAACCCTAGCACAGATACGCAGTATTTT. It codes for CASSDGNPSTDTQYF.

The V gene is TRBV9, the J gene TRBJ2-1; 11 nucleotides line up with TRBD2. V lost 5 bases, J lost 3 bases, and 7 bases stayed unmatched. The CDR3 spans 16 residues. The germline CDR1 and CDR2 sequences are SGDLS and YYNGEE. The CDR3 DNA is TGTGCCAGCAGTCAGACTAGCGGGATTTTCTACAATGAGCAGTTCTTC. It codes for CASSQTSGIFYNEQFF.

This clone was recorded a few times. The V call is TRBV6-2 or TRBV6-3, the J call TRBJ1-5; D is unclear. Germline values: CDR1 MNHEY, CDR2 SVGEGT. Trimming pared 2 bases from V and 0 bases from J, leaving 17 bases between. This CDR3 contains 18 residues. The CDR3 DNA reads TGTGCCAGCAGTTACGTCCCAGAGGAGAGCTATAGCAATCAGCCCCAGCATTTT. It is translated as CASSYVPEESYSNQPQHF.

The chain couples TRBV6-2 or TRBV6-3 to TRBJ1-1; a weak D match, TRBD1 (6 bases). Trimming pared 4 bases from V and 1 base from J, leaving 13 bases between. Germline CDR1 reads MNHEY; CDR2 reads SVGEGT. The CDR3 loop spans 15 amino acids. CDR3 amino acids: CASSSPAGANTEAFF. As DNA, the CDR3 is TGTGCCAGCAGTTCCCCGGCAGGGGCGAACACTGAAGCTTTCTTT.

The CDR3 is CASSRDAVGYNEQFF. CDR3 DNA: TGTGCCAGCAGCCGTGACGCGGTCGGGTACAATGAGCAGTTCTTC. The chain uses TRBV3-1 (or the pseudogene TRBV3-2) and TRBJ2-1; no reliable D call. Looked up from germline, CDR1 is LGHDT and CDR2 is YNNKEL (reference sequence). The V gene lost 4 bases and the J gene lost 4 bases, with 14 bases spanning the gap. The CDR3 is 15 amino acids.

The genes are TRBV5-1 and TRBJ2-3; 9 bases agree with TRBD2. Germline trimming cut 1 base from V and 0 bases from J; bases unmatched to any gene: 6. The germline CDR1 and CDR2 sequences are SGHRS and YFSETQ. The CDR3 spans 17 residues. The CDR3, as DNA: TGCGCCAGCAGCTTGTTCGCGGGGGGGCCTAGCACAGATACGCAGTATTTT. It is translated as CASSLFAGGPSTDTQYF.

V is TRBV15 and J is TRBJ2-2, with 10 bases that match TRBD1. CDR1 LNHNV and CDR2 YYDKDF come from the germline V gene (reference sequence). The junction had 10 bases not matched to a gene; V was cut back by 8 bases and J by 7 bases. This CDR3 comprises 15 residues. The CDR3 loop reads CATYGTGEFHGELFF. The CDR3 DNA follows: TGTGCCACCTACGGGACAGGGGAGTTTCACGGGGAGCTGTTTTTT.

The rearrangement links TRBV4-1 to TRBJ2-1; TRBD2 aligns across 11 bases. Germline V gives CDR1 MGHRA, CDR2 YSYEKL. The CDR3 consists of 16 residues. Trimming removed 3 bases from V and 8 bases from J; junction bases left unmatched: 9. The CDR3 DNA reads as TGCGCCAGCAGCCAGCCCGCTAGCGGGAGGATCCATGAGCAGTTCTTC. This sequence encodes CASSQPASGRIHEQFF.

The chain has TRBV6-5 and TRBJ2-7; D might be TRBD2 (6 bases). Germline V gene lookup returns CDR1 MNHEY and CDR2 SVGAGI. V shed 5 bases and J shed 5 bases, with 13 bases lying between them. The CDR3 has 13 amino acids. CDR3 sequence reads: CASSRGIQDEQYF. DNA of the CDR3: TGTGCCAGCAGTCGGGGGATTCAGGACGAGCAGTACTTC.

The rearrangement uses TRBV2 and TRBJ2-5; 12 positions agree with TRBD2. This CDR3 spans 17 amino acids. Germline CDR1 is SNHLY and CDR2 is FYNNEI. V was pared by 3 bases and J by 0 bases, with 5 bases of the junction left unmatched. The CDR3 sequence is CASSDASGREHQETQYF. CDR3 DNA sequence: TGTGCCAGCAGTGACGCTAGCGGGAGGGAGCACCAAGAGACCCAGTACTTC.

On this clone: Other DNA sequences of this sample code for an identical CDR3. This chain uses TRBV11-3 with TRBJ2-1; TRBD1 aligns across 7 bases. The length of the CDR3 is 15 residues. Trimming removed 3 bases from V and 5 bases from J; junction bases left unmatched: 7. Germline V CDR1 and CDR2: SGHNT, YENEEA. CDR3 sequence (DNA): TGTGCCAGCAGCTTCAGTAAGGGACAGAACAATGAGCAGTTCTTC. The encoded protein is CASSFSKGQNNEQFF.

This clone came up once. The chain uses TRBV4-1 and TRBJ1-1; no reliable D call. The V end lost 1 base, the J end lost 4 bases, and 13 bases lay between the germline ends. CDR3 length: 15 residues. Germline V gene data show CDR1 as MGHRA and CDR2 as YSYEKL. In DNA, the CDR3 is TGCGCCAGCAGCCAAGCGCCAACGGGAGGCACTGAAGCTTTCTTT. Protein product: CASSQAPTGGTEAFF.

This chain connects TRBV18 to TRBJ2-3; D remains unclear. The germline V and J ends were trimmed by 6 bases and 10 bases, with 23 bases remaining between them. The CDR3 is 15 amino acids. Germline CDR1 reads KGHSH; CDR2 reads LQKENI. DNA of the CDR3: TGTGCCAGCTCCCCCGCGTTACTGAGTGGTAAAGCGCAGTATTTT. Amino acid sequence: CASSPALLSGKAQYF.

The chain recombines TRBV7-9 with TRBJ2-3; the D is unclear. Looked up from germline, CDR1 is SEHNR and CDR2 is FQNEAQ (reference sequence). Trimming took 3 bases from V and 2 from J, leaving 6 bases between them. The CDR3 has 13 residues. CDR3 in DNA: TGTGCCAGCAGCTTCGTCCTCACAGATACGCAGTATTTT. It translates to CASSFVLTDTQYF.

The chain couples TRBV29-1 to TRBJ2-2; TRBD1 matches at 7 bases. Germline lookup yields CDR1 SQVTM and CDR2 ANQGSEA. V lost 6 bases, J lost 4 bases, and 11 bases stayed unmatched. The CDR3 sequence is 15 residues long. The CDR3 region is CSVKTGTASTGELFF. The CDR3 DNA reads as TGCAGCGTCAAAACCGGGACAGCAAGCACCGGGGAGCTGTTTTTT.